The 13 T cell receptor beta chains below all came from one sample that was sequenced in a study of T cell repertoires in cytomegalovirus infection. A single record per CDR3 protein comes from TCRdb applying MiXCR to the reads. The sample has 150,000 to 180,000 distinct CDR3 sequences, 23% seen once. The sample taken for sequencing was PBMCs. These receptors were taken from a human donor in good health (CMV status not recorded). Some clones in this sample may be carry-over from other donors' samples.

This clonotype came up many times. The V gene is TRBV7-2, the J gene TRBJ1-4; D might be TRBD1 (5 bases). This CDR3 has 17 residues. CDR1 SGHTA and CDR2 FQGNSA come from the germline V gene. The V and J ends lost 1 base and 7 bases respectively, with 19 bases between them. Written as DNA, the CDR3 is TGTGCCAGCAGCTTAGGGGGTCCGGGACGCCTGAGTGAAAAACTGTTTTTT. This translates into CASSLGGPGRLSEKLFF. Full variable domain (outside the CDR3, taken from reference TRBV7-2 and TRBJ1-4): GAGVSQSPSNKVTEKGKDVELRCDPISGHTALYWYRQSLGQGLEFLIYFQGNSAPDKSGLPSDRFSAERTGGSVSTLTIQRTQQEDSAVYLCASSLGGPGRLSEKLFFGSGTQLSVL.

The V call is TRBV7-9, the J call TRBJ2-3; 9 nucleotides line up with TRBD2. V shed 5 bases and J 0 bases; nucleotides not matched to a gene: 6. The CDR3 is 16 amino acids. In germline, CDR1 is SEHNR, CDR2 FQNEAQ (reference sequence). The CDR3 nucleotides are TGTGCCAGCAGCGTGCGGGGGGGCGGGAGCACAGATACGCAGTATTTT. As protein: CASSVRGGGSTDTQYF.

The chain links TRBV20-1 to TRBJ1-1; no reliable D call. CDR3 length: 12 amino acids. The germline V and J ends were trimmed by 5 bases and 4 bases, with 11 bases remaining between them. Germline values: CDR1 DFQATT, CDR2 SNEGSKA (reference sequence). In DNA, the CDR3 is TGCAGTGCTCCTCGCAGCCTCACTGAAGCTTTCTTT. Its protein product is CSAPRSLTEAFF.

The chain couples TRBV4-1 to TRBJ2-1; D remains unclear. The V end was cut by 1 base, the J end by 0 bases, with 7 bases between. In germline, CDR1 is MGHRA, CDR2 YSYEKL. The CDR3 is made up of 15 amino acids. This CDR3 is CASSQGPSSYNEQFF. The CDR3 nucleotides read TGCGCCAGCAGCCAAGGACCTAGCTCCTACAATGAGCAGTTCTTC.

This clonotype was seen many times. The chain carries TRBV19 and TRBJ1-1; 11 bases align to TRBD1. The junction had 15 bases not matched to a gene; V was cut back by 5 bases and J by 4 bases. In germline, CDR1 is LNHDA, CDR2 SQIVND (reference sequence). The CDR3 sequence is 18 residues long. CDR3 bases: TGTGCCAGTAGTTTCCTCCTCCGGGACAGGGGGGTCGGCACTGAAGCTTTCTTT. Translating gives CASSFLLRDRGVGTEAFF.

This clonotype was recorded at least ten times. An end of the junction does not agree with germline; a read error may underlie this. J is TRBJ1-2 and V is TRBV7-7; 8 bases align to TRBD1. The CDR3 sequence is 15 residues long. The germline gives CDR1 SSHAT, CDR2 FNYEAQ (reference sequence). CDR3 amino acids: CASSLNRGKDDGYTF. Here the CDR3 DNA reads TGTGCTAGCAGCTTAAACAGGGGGAAGGACGATGGCTACACCTTC.

A remark on this clonotype: The CDR3 does not close with the conserved phenylalanine or tryptophan, likely indicating a read error. The rearrangement uses TRBV11-2 and TRBJ2-3; D is possibly TRBD1 or TRBD2 (6 bases each). CDR1 SGHAT and CDR2 FQNNGV come from the germline V gene. V lost 3 bases to trimming and J lost 3 bases, with 16 bases between them. The CDR3 covers 16 residues. CDR3 nucleotide sequence: TGTGCCAGCAGCTTGAGTATCGGGGGCGGTACAGATACGCAGTATATT. This sequence encodes CASSLSIGGGTDTQYI.

This clonotype was found a few times. V gene TRBV11-2 combines with J gene TRBJ2-7; no reliable D call. The CDR3 extends over 13 amino acids. CDR1 and CDR2 from the germline V gene are SGHAT and FQNNGV. With 5 bases removed from V and 3 bases from J, the gap between germline ends came to 11 bases. CDR3 sequence: CASSPYSGYEQYF. CDR3 nucleotides: TGTGCCAGCAGCCCGTACTCGGGCTACGAGCAGTACTTC.

The V call is TRBV28, the J call TRBJ1-2; D perhaps matches TRBD1 (6 bases). Germline CDR1 reads MDHEN; CDR2 reads SYDVKM. Trimming removed 2 bases at V and 4 bases at J, with 11 bases between. CDR3 size: 14 residues. DNA for the CDR3: TGTGCCAGCAGTTTAGTAACAGGGTTCTATGGCTACACCTTC. Protein product: CASSLVTGFYGYTF.

In its sample, this clonotype was seen many times. The chain links TRBV7-8 to TRBJ1-1; the D is unclear. Germline lookup yields CDR1 SGHVS and CDR2 FQNEAQ. Trimming left V 2 bases short and J 3 bases short, with 10 bases between. CDR3 length equals 14 residues. The CDR3 coding sequence is TGTGCCAGCAGCTTAAGCCTAGGTGACACTGAAGCTTTCTTT. Amino acids: CASSLSLGDTEAFF.

This clonotype occurred a few times. This chain links TRBV11-2 with TRBJ2-7; 8 bases fit TRBD1. The V and J ends lost 3 bases and 3 bases, in that order; junction bases with no gene match: 4. This CDR3 is built from 14 residues. Germline V gene sequence: CDR1 SGHAT, CDR2 FQNNGV. The CDR3 sequence is CASSFSDRDYEQYF. DNA of the CDR3: TGTGCCAGCAGCTTTTCGGACAGGGACTACGAGCAGTACTTC.

This clonotype turned up a few times. The chain couples TRBV28 to TRBJ2-1, with D tentatively TRBD1 or TRBD2 (6 bases each). Trimming stripped 6 bases from V and 6 bases from J, with 18 bases between. Germline-derived CDR1 and CDR2 are MDHEN and SYDVKM. The CDR3 is 15 amino acids. CDR3 in DNA: TGTGCCAGCAGCTTGAGCTCGGGGGCCTTCAATGAGCAGTTCTTC. Amino acid sequence: CASSLSSGAFNEQFF.

There are many counts of this clonotype. V is TRBV7-2 and J is TRBJ2-5; possibly TRBD1 for D (6 bases). The germline V gene encodes CDR1 SGHTA and CDR2 FQGNSA. The CDR3 totals 14 residues. V was cut by 1 base and J by 2 bases, with 8 bases left in between. The CDR3 DNA follows: TGTGCCAGCAGCTTAGTACAGGGACAAGAGACCCAGTACTTC. As protein: CASSLVQGQETQYF.